This T cell receptor (beta chain) was obtained from a study of liver allograft versus peripheral blood T cells. At the level of the study: Transplanted livers held T cell receptor repertoires, and these were compared with repertoires in recipients' peripheral blood.

With 6 bases clipped from V and 0 bases from J, the junction kept 16 bases outside the gene matches. Germline V lookup: CDR1 WSHSY, CDR2 SAAADI. There are 19 residues in the CDR3. TCRdb called the reads again in MiXCR, with one record for every CDR3 protein. This table has about 3,700 distinct CDR3 sequences, around 14% appearing once. This clonotype was recorded many times. This chain joins TRBV10-2 and TRBJ2-1; 8 bases are a match to TRBD2. The origin of this receptor is a human patient who had a liver transplant. Part of the T cells may come from the graft donor. The CDR3 sequence is CASSSRGGFVMSSYNEQFF. The CDR3, as DNA: TGCGCCAGCAGCTCTCGGGGGGGCTTCGTAATGAGCTCCTACAATGAGCAGTTCTTC.